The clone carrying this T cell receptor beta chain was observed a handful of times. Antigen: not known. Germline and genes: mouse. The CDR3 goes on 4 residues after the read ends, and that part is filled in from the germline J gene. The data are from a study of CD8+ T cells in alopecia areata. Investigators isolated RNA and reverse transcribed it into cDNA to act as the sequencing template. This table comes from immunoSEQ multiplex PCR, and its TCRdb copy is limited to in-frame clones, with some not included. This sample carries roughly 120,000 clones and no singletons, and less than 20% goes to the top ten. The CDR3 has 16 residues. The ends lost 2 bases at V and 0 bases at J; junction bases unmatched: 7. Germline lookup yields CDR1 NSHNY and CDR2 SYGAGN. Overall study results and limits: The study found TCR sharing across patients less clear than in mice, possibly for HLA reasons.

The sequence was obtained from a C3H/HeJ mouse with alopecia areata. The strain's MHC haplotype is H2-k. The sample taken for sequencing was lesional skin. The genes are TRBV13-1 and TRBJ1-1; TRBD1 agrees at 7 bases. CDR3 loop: CASSDPGTAANTEVFF. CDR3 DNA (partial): TGTGCCAGCAGTGACCCCGGGACAGCAGCAAACACA.